This TCR beta chain was recorded in a study of control samples from healthy donors and cancer patients. This table comes from immunoSEQ multiplex PCR, and its TCRdb copy is limited to in-frame clones, with some not included. The table shows about 200,000 clones, with approximately 90% occurring only once. V was clipped by 3 bases and J by 7 bases; unmatched bases: 0. This CDR3 spans 13 amino acids. Germline V CDR1 and CDR2: SGHTA, FQGTGA. The source of this sequence is a young man in good health. The material sequenced was blood. V usage is TRBV7-3 and J usage is TRBJ1-5; 10 bases fit TRBD1. The CDR3 reads CASSLDRGQPQHF. CDR3 coding DNA: TGTGCCAGCAGCTTGGACAGGGGGCAGCCCCAGCATTTT.